Below are 5 T cell receptor beta chains sequenced from a single sample in a study of graft-versus-host responses after intestinal transplantation. Their target antigens are unknown. TCRdb's copy holds only in-frame clones and misses some; the assay was immunoSEQ multiplex PCR. Among about 39,000 clones, 85% to 95% were seen once, and the ten largest hold about 19%. The material was unstimulated CD8+ T cells sorted from spleen or lymph node cells, obtained before transplant. All receptors derive from a human donor who was the organ donor for an intestinal transplant.

This rearrangement joins TRBV27 to TRBJ2-1; 11 bases are a match to TRBD2. Per the germline V gene, CDR1 is MNHEY and CDR2 is SMNVEV (reference sequence). The V and J ends lost 2 bases and 4 bases, in that order; junction bases with no gene match: 7. The CDR3 runs to 17 residues. The CDR3 region is CASSLIWRTSGYNEQFF. In DNA form, the CDR3 reads TGTGCCAGCAGTTTAATTTGGCGGACTAGCGGGTACAATGAGCAGTTCTTC.

The rearrangement links TRBV28 to TRBJ1-5; 7 bases fit TRBD1. In germline, CDR1 is MDHEN, CDR2 SYDVKM. After removal of 4 bases from V and 4 bases from J, the junction contained 1 base not matched to a gene. The CDR3 has 13 residues. The CDR3 DNA reads TGTGCCAGCAGTTACAGGGGAAATCAGCCCCAGCATTTT. This translates into CASSYRGNQPQHF.

The V and J genes are TRBV19 and TRBJ1-2; 7 nucleotides match TRBD1. Germline CDR1 LNHDA, CDR2 SQIVND (reference sequence). The CDR3 contains 14 residues. V dropped 7 bases and J dropped 5; count of bases not matched to a gene: 10. The CDR3 nucleotides are TGTGCCAGTACCTGGACAGGCTTAGGGTATGGCTACACCTTC. This codes for CASTWTGLGYGYTF.

The gene calls are TRBV5-6 and TRBJ1-5; D may be TRBD1 (6 bases). This CDR3 has 14 amino acids. Germline V gene lookup returns CDR1 SGHDT and CDR2 YYEEEE. V lost 0 bases and J lost 6, with 10 bases in between. The CDR3: CASSLAGDGQPQHF. In DNA form, the CDR3 reads TGTGCCAGCAGCTTGGCAGGGGACGGTCAGCCCCAGCATTTT.

The chain links TRBV4-2 to TRBJ1-2; 10 positions agree with TRBD1. Per the germline V gene, CDR1 is LGHNA and CDR2 is YNFKEQ. The CDR3 spans 15 residues. After removal of 2 bases from V and 3 bases from J, the junction contained 3 bases not matched to a gene. The DNA of the CDR3 is TGTGCCAGCAGCCAACAGACAGGGGGCGACTATGGCTACACCTTC. Residues: CASSQQTGGDYGYTF.